This passage covers 27 T cell receptor beta chains from one sample sequenced in a study of blood T cells in healthy people across ages (dated by TCRdb to between 2015 and 2016). The library came from 5' RACE. The sequencer was an Illumina HiSeq 2500. A second PCR of about 6 to 11 cycles was performed with a sample-barcoded 5' primer and a J-beta primer mix. The raw public reads went through TCRdb reprocessing: fastp at Q25, MiXCR clone calling, in-frame beta chains kept. Rows with one shared CDR3 protein collapse into an entry with the most common genes and DNA. For this sample there are about 640,000 distinct CDR3 sequences; around three fifths appear just once. Of the sample, approximately 40% is held by the ten largest clones. The sequenced sample consisted of blood. All receptors derive from a man aged 60-69 years in good health.

The V and J genes are TRBV6-5 and TRBJ1-1, with D perhaps TRBD1 (5 bases). With 2 bases removed from V and 4 bases from J, the gap between germline ends came to 8 bases. The length of the CDR3 is 13 residues. Germline assignment: CDR1 MNHEY and CDR2 SVGAGI. The CDR3 coding sequence is TGTGCCAGCAGTTACGGGACTATCACTGAAGCTTTCTTT. Its protein is CASSYGTITEAFF.

This clonotype was seen repeatedly, ten times or more. This rearrangement joins TRBV20-1 to TRBJ2-1, with D perhaps given as TRBD1 or TRBD2 (5 bases each). Deletions cut 0 bases from V and 7 bases from J, with 13 bases between. Germline V gives CDR1 DFQATT, CDR2 SNEGSKA (reference sequence). This CDR3 has 14 residues. The CDR3 DNA reads TGCAGTGCTAGAGACGGGACGGAGTGGAATGAGCAGTTCTTC. Translating it yields CSARDGTEWNEQFF.

The J gene is TRBJ2-1, the V gene TRBV20-1; 13 bases line up with TRBD2. With V trimmed by 5 bases and J by 1 base, 5 bases remained unmatched. Germline V lookup: CDR1 DFQATT, CDR2 SNEGSKA (reference sequence). The CDR3 contains 16 residues. The CDR3 here is CSAPQLAGGSYNEQFF. DNA for the CDR3: TGCAGTGCTCCCCAACTAGCGGGGGGGTCCTACAATGAGCAGTTCTTC.

V is TRBV3-1 and J is TRBJ2-1; D perhaps matches TRBD1 (6 bases). The V and J ends lost 4 bases and 2 bases respectively, with 15 bases between them. CDR3 length: 16 residues. Germline CDR1 LGHDT, CDR2 YNNKEL (reference sequence). This CDR3 is CASSPNVGAPYNEQFF. As DNA, the CDR3 is TGTGCCAGCAGCCCGAATGTGGGGGCCCCCTACAATGAGCAGTTCTTC.

The chain carries TRBV11-2 and TRBJ2-5; D tentatively reads TRBD1 or TRBD2 (5 bases each). V was trimmed by 5 bases and J by 2 bases, leaving 18 bases between them. The CDR3 has 16 amino acids. Looked up from germline, CDR1 is SGHAT and CDR2 is FQNNGV. DNA of the CDR3: TGTGCCAGCAGCCACCCGGGACGGAATCCTCAAGAGACCCAGTACTTC. Its protein product is CASSHPGRNPQETQYF.

The chain recombines TRBV13 with TRBJ2-5; D possibly corresponds to TRBD2 (6 bases). This CDR3 region has 13 residues. V lost 4 bases and J lost 5, with 11 bases in between. CDR1 and CDR2 (germline): PRHDT, FYEKMQ (reference sequence). The CDR3 loop is CASSSGTLETQYF. In DNA, the CDR3 is TGTGCCAGCAGCTCCGGGACTCTGGAGACCCAGTACTTC.

The sample holds a few counts of this clonotype. This chain uses TRBV10-1 with TRBJ2-5; possibly TRBD1 for D (8 bases). The CDR3 spans 14 residues. The germline gives CDR1 WNHNN, CDR2 SYGVQD (reference sequence). Trimming took 3 bases from V and 7 from J, leaving 15 bases between them. The CDR3 reads CASSDPDREGTQYF. The CDR3 DNA follows: TGCGCCAGCAGTGACCCGGACAGGGAGGGGACCCAGTACTTC.

This clonotype has just a few counts. The J gene is TRBJ2-5, the V gene TRBV6-1, with 7 positions matching TRBD1. V lost 4 bases and J lost 4; bases outside the gene matches: 3. The V gene's germline CDR1 is MNHNS and CDR2 SASEGT. The CDR3 spans 13 residues. The CDR3 DNA reads as TGTGCCAGCAGTGTAAACAGGGGAGAGACCCAGTACTTC. It is translated as CASSVNRGETQYF.

V gene TRBV20-1 combines with J gene TRBJ2-1; 13 positions agree with TRBD2. CDR3 length equals 15 residues. V dropped 0 bases and J dropped 9; count of bases not matched to a gene: 5. Germline-derived CDR1 and CDR2 are DFQATT and SNEGSKA (reference sequence). In DNA, the CDR3 is TGCAGTGCTAGAGACGGACTAGCGGGGGATGGTGAGCAGTTCTTC. Translation: CSARDGLAGDGEQFF.

The V call is TRBV5-5, the J call TRBJ2-1; D possibly uses TRBD1 or TRBD2 (5 bases each). Trimming cost V 1 base and J 13 bases, with 30 bases left between them. The germline gives CDR1 SGHKS, CDR2 YYEKEE (reference sequence). This CDR3 comprises 18 residues. The DNA for the CDR3 is TGTGCCAGCAGCTTGAGGACATTCGGGGCCATCCGACAAGAGACCCAGTTCTTC. It yields the protein CASSLRTFGAIRQETQFF.

The rearrangement uses TRBV15 and TRBJ2-3; the match to TRBD2 covers 12 bases. There are 15 residues in the CDR3. V gave up 1 base and J gave up 6 bases; unmatched junction bases: 2. Germline assignment: CDR1 LNHNV and CDR2 YYDKDF (reference sequence). The CDR3 reads CATSRVLAGGDTQYF. The CDR3 DNA reads as TGTGCCACCAGCAGAGTTCTAGCGGGGGGGGATACGCAGTATTTT.

V is TRBV3-1 and J is TRBJ2-3, with TRBD2 matching 10 bases. The CDR3 has 15 amino acids. Germline assignment: CDR1 LGHDT and CDR2 YNNKEL (reference sequence). The J segment lost 6 bases and the V segment lost 0 bases, leaving 3 bases of the junction unmatched. DNA for the CDR3: TGTGCCAGCAGCCAAGATATTAGCGGGGGGGATACGCAGTATTTT. Encoded protein: CASSQDISGGDTQYF.

This clonotype was seen a handful of times. This chain connects TRBV12-3 or TRBV12-4 to TRBJ2-5; TRBD1 or TRBD2 may be the D gene (6 bases each). V lost 5 bases and J lost 4, with 11 bases in between. The length of the CDR3 is 13 residues. The CDR3 region is CASSAWGAETQYF. CDR3 nucleotides: TGTGCCAGCAGTGCGTGGGGGGCAGAGACCCAGTACTTC.

This clonotype has a handful of counts. This sequence joins TRBV2 and TRBJ2-7, with D unclear. The CDR3 has 13 amino acids. Looked up from germline, CDR1 is SNHLY and CDR2 is FYNNEI. V shed 6 bases and J shed 0 bases, with 9 bases lying between them. Written as DNA, the CDR3 is TGTGCCAGCAGACTATCGGCCTCCTACGAGCAGTACTTC. It encodes CASRLSASYEQYF.

Remarks on this clonotype: A much bigger clone sits one base away, suggesting this may be a read error. The chain employs TRBV4-2 and TRBJ2-2; 7 bases are shared with TRBD1. CDR1 is LGHNA and CDR2 is YNFKEQ in the germline V gene. CDR3 length: 17 residues. The CDR3 sequence is CASGQDRGTVEPGELFF. The CDR3 DNA sequence: TGTGCCAGCGGCCAAGATCGTGGGACAGTCGAACCCGGGGAGCTGTTTTTT.

V gene TRBV5-1 combines with J gene TRBJ2-5; 8 nucleotides match TRBD1. CDR3 length: 16 amino acids. With 0 bases clipped from V and 2 bases from J, the junction kept 6 bases outside the gene matches. Germline CDR1 reads SGHRS; CDR2 reads YFSETQ. CDR3 DNA sequence: TGCGCCAGCAGCTTGGCTGGACAGGGACCGCAAGAGACCCAGTACTTC. Translation gives CASSLAGQGPQETQYF.

This clonotype came up many times. The chain employs TRBV2 and TRBJ2-3; possibly TRBD1 for D (5 bases). Looked up from germline, CDR1 is SNHLY and CDR2 is FYNNEI. V lost 4 bases to trimming and J lost 2 bases, with 10 bases between them. The CDR3 spans 14 residues. CDR3 protein: CASSARVTTDTQYF. In DNA form, the CDR3 reads TGTGCCAGCAGTGCCAGGGTGACCACAGATACGCAGTATTTT.

This clonotype appeared a few times. The chain has TRBV20-1 and TRBJ2-7, with TRBD1 as a possible D gene (6 bases). Germline-derived CDR1 and CDR2 are DFQATT and SNEGSKA (reference sequence). Trimming took 1 base from V and 4 from J, leaving 11 bases between them. The CDR3 contains 13 residues. Written as DNA, the CDR3 is TGCAGTGCTAGAGGGCTAACAGGGTACGAGCAGTACTTC. Amino acids: CSARGLTGYEQYF.

The V and J genes are TRBV28 and TRBJ1-2; D not resolved. Germline-derived CDR1 and CDR2 are MDHEN and SYDVKM. The V and J ends lost 5 bases and 2 bases respectively, with 18 bases between them. CDR3 length: 16 amino acids. CDR3 sequence: CASSVGGPPWNYGYTF. In DNA, the CDR3 is TGTGCCAGCAGTGTTGGAGGGCCCCCTTGGAACTATGGCTACACCTTC.

This chain joins TRBV6-1 and TRBJ1-2; no clear D. Trimming stripped 2 bases from V and 4 bases from J, with 17 bases between. The CDR3 is made up of 16 amino acids. Germline V gene lookup returns CDR1 MNHNS and CDR2 SASEGT. Written as DNA, the CDR3 is TGTGCCAGCAGTGAACTGGGCCAGCTTCGGGGCTATGGCTACACCTTC. Protein product: CASSELGQLRGYGYTF.

The rearrangement joins TRBV3-1 to TRBJ1-5; D is perhaps TRBD1 (5 bases). V lost 4 bases to trimming and J lost 4 bases, with 14 bases between them. This CDR3 spans 15 amino acids. CDR1 is LGHDT and CDR2 is YNNKEL in the germline V gene (reference sequence). The CDR3 DNA reads as TGTGCCAGCAGCCCCCGGGGCGAGGGAAATCAGCCCCAGCATTTT. It translates to CASSPRGEGNQPQHF. Together with reference TRBV3-1 and TRBJ1-5, the CDR3 gives the full variable domain: DTAVSQTPKYLVTQMGNDKSIKCEQNLGHDTMYWYKQDSKKFLKIMFSYNNKELIINETVPNRFSPKSPDKAHLNLHINSLELGDSAVYFCASSPRGEGNQPQHFGDGTRLSIL.

V gene TRBV2 combines with J gene TRBJ2-1; possibly TRBD1 for D (6 bases). V was pared by 4 bases and J by 8 bases, with 12 bases between. The length of the CDR3 is 13 residues. From germline, CDR1 is SNHLY and CDR2 FYNNEI. CDR3 nucleotides: TGTGCCAGCAGTGGAGAGGGGGTGGATGAGCAGTTCTTC. Translating it yields CASSGEGVDEQFF.

The chain carries TRBV18 and TRBJ2-7; 7 nucleotides line up with TRBD1. CDR1 is KGHSH, CDR2 LQKENI, per germline. V was pared by 4 bases and J by 0 bases, with 3 bases of the junction left unmatched. The CDR3 runs 14 residues. The DNA for the CDR3 is TGTGCCAGCTCACGGGGACAGCCCTCCTACGAGCAGTACTTC. Protein sequence: CASSRGQPSYEQYF.

This clonotype has just a few counts. This chain uses TRBV9 with TRBJ2-1; D is possibly TRBD2 (5 bases). CDR1 SGDLS and CDR2 YYNGEE come from the germline V gene. CDR3 size: 13 residues. V lost 6 bases to trimming and J lost 7 bases, with 14 bases between them. CDR3 loop: CASNLRGENEQFF. CDR3 nucleotide sequence: TGTGCCAGCAACCTCCGTGGGGAGAATGAGCAGTTCTTC.

The chain uses TRBV12-3 or TRBV12-4 and TRBJ1-4, with 7 nucleotides matching TRBD1. J gave up 6 bases and V 2 bases, and 3 bases lay outside the gene matches. The CDR3 loop spans 14 amino acids. The CDR3 protein is CASSLYRGDEKLFF. The DNA for the CDR3 is TGTGCCAGCAGTTTATACAGGGGAGATGAAAAACTGTTTTTT.

This rearrangement joins TRBV12-3 or TRBV12-4 to TRBJ1-6; weak D call: TRBD1 (5 bases). This CDR3 contains 15 residues. V dropped 6 bases and J dropped 1 base, with 10 bases sitting between them. CDR3 in DNA: TGTGCCAGCAGCTCCCGGGGGTCCTATAATTCACCCCTCCACTTT. Translation: CASSSRGSYNSPLHF.

This clonotype was found many times. This chain links TRBV6-6 with TRBJ2-5, with no clear D. CDR1 is MNHNY, CDR2 SVGAGI, per germline (reference sequence). V was cut by 2 bases and J by 1 base, with 8 bases left in between. This CDR3 is 14 amino acids long. In DNA form, the CDR3 reads TGTGCCAGCAGTTACGGACCCGCCCAAGAGACCCAGTACTTC. Its protein is CASSYGPAQETQYF.